The rows below give T cell receptor beta chains drawn from one sample of a study of cytomegalovirus exposure and HLA in healthy donors. Generated by immunoSEQ multiplex PCR, the TCRdb table keeps only in-frame clones and is missing some. The profile shows 90,000 to 140,000 clones, roughly 15% of them singletons. The sample was PBMCs. The receptors derive from a female donor in good health and CMV-seronegative. Both conserved end residues are trimmed from each CDR3. The order of the fields is V gene, CDR3 protein.

V gene: TRBV10-1; CDR3 protein: ASSRQGFQPQH
V gene: TRBV19; CDR3 protein: ASRDLGQGRREQF
V gene: TRBV30; CDR3 protein: AWSVLRGRSDTQY
V gene: TRBV11-2; CDR3 protein: ASSLADSDEQY
V gene: TRBV19; CDR3 protein: ASSIPRTSGRHNEQF
V gene: TRBV19; CDR3 protein: ASSGGLAGHPSTDTQY
V gene: TRBV29-1; CDR3 protein: SVLRAGGRGDPQY
V gene: TRBV7-6; CDR3 protein: ASSLADRFEAF
V gene: TRBV27; CDR3 protein: ASSLFGTGGTEQY
V gene: TRBV4-3; CDR3 protein: ASSQEPRVNTEAF
V gene: TRBV9; CDR3 protein: ASSPMAPGKYTGELF
V gene: TRBV15; CDR3 protein: ATSRDSRVRGGETQY
V gene: TRBV30; CDR3 protein: AWSPGVGVGTEAF
V gene: TRBV7-9; CDR3 protein: ASSLGDRDNEKLF
V gene: TRBV19; CDR3 protein: ASSIDARGDDGYT
V gene: TRBV19; CDR3 protein: ASSLKGKAYEQY
V gene: TRBV6-1; CDR3 protein: ASSDPGYTQY
V gene: TRBV7-9; CDR3 protein: ASSSTLTGGYGYT
V gene: TRBV28; CDR3 protein: ASSYSGRAYEQY
V gene: TRBV10-1; CDR3 protein: ASSVNAYEQY
V gene: TRBV29-1; CDR3 protein: SVGTGSPGNTIY
V gene: TRBV15; CDR3 protein: ATSRDRGLSTEAF
V gene: TRBV27; CDR3 protein: ASSPRSGTGSSAF
V gene: TRBV27; CDR3 protein: ASSRTSGGETQY
V gene: TRBV4-1; CDR3 protein: ASSHGQGAAGNTIY
V gene: TRBV11-2; CDR3 protein: ASSLDREREQY
V gene: TRBV5-1; CDR3 protein: ASSSDRGRPDTQY
V gene: TRBV4-1; CDR3 protein: ASSQEGQAYTQY
V gene: TRBV28; CDR3 protein: ASSPVSRATEAF
V gene: TRBV18; CDR3 protein: ASSPGQNQPQH
V gene: TRBV4-3; CDR3 protein: ASSQGRGQPQH
V gene: TRBV4-1; CDR3 protein: ASSPSGEFWTEAF
V gene: TRBV25-1; CDR3 protein: ASSEYEGEHY
V gene: TRBV10-2; CDR3 protein: ASSEYERGAYEQY
V gene: TRBV7-9; CDR3 protein: ASSLVSGARGETQY
V gene: TRBV7-2; CDR3 protein: ASRPQGPYEQY
V gene: TRBV14; CDR3 protein: ASSQGDGVYEQY
V gene: TRBV30; CDR3 protein: AWSRSRSTDTQY
V gene: TRBV7-9; CDR3 protein: ASSSDRAYGYT
V gene: TRBV28; CDR3 protein: ASSFDRGLAHNEQF
V gene: TRBV6-6; CDR3 protein: ASSLSRDRDIQY
V gene: TRBV28; CDR3 protein: ASSLGGRKDNEQF
V gene: TRBV9; CDR3 protein: ASLCPSSTEQY
V gene: TRBV4-2; CDR3 protein: ASSPRGSSGQTYNEQF
V gene: TRBV27; CDR3 protein: ASSVTVGTEAF
V gene: TRBV7-9; CDR3 protein: ASSWPSGGLTDTQY
V gene: TRBV6-1; CDR3 protein: ASSPTGGGNYGYT
V gene: TRBV5-6; CDR3 protein: ASSPWFRAGGELF
V gene: TRBV29-1; CDR3 protein: SVDQGGETQY
V gene: TRBV9; CDR3 protein: ASSVGYSTGVEQY